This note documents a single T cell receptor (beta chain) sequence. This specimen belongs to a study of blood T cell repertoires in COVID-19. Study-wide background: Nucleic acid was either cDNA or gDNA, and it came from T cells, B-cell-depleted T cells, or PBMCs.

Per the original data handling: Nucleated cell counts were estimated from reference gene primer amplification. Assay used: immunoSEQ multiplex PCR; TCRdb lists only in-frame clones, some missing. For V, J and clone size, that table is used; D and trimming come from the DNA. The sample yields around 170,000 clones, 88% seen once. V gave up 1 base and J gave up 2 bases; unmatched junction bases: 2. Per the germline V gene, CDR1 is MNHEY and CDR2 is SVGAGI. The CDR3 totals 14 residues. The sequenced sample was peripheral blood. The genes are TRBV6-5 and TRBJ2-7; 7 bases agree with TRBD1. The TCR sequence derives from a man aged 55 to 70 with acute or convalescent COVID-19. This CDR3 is CASSYFDRAYEQYF. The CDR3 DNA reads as TGTGCCAGCAGTTACTTCGACAGGGCCTACGAGCAGTACTTC.